Following are 5 T cell receptor beta chains from one sample sequenced in a study of cytomegalovirus exposure and HLA in healthy donors. The PCR was carried out with 60 Vbeta primers and 13 Jbeta primers. Clones were read by immunoSEQ multiplex PCR, and TCRdb kept only the in-frame ones, dropping some. The data hold about 150,000 clones, with 78% observed a single time. Sample: PBMCs. All receptors come from a man aged 35 to 55 in good health and CMV-seropositive.

The gene calls are TRBV7-2 and TRBJ1-1, with D maybe TRBD1 (6 bases). This CDR3 spans 14 amino acids. Trimming removed 0 bases at V and 5 bases at J, with 10 bases between. CDR1 is SGHTA and CDR2 is FQGNSA in the germline V gene. The CDR3 bases are TGTGCCAGCAGCTTAGCAGGGGGAAGGACTGAAGCTTTCTTT. Protein product: CASSLAGGRTEAFF.

The CDR3 region is CSVVGEGETLWSDTQYF. The DNA for the CDR3 is TGCAGCGTTGTGGGGGAGGGGGAGACTCTTTGGTCAGATACGCAGTATTTT. This chain joins TRBV29-1 and TRBJ2-3, with a possible D match to TRBD2 (7 bases). V lost 4 bases and J 4 bases, leaving 24 bases between the germline ends. This CDR3 is 17 amino acids long. The germline CDR1 and CDR2 sequences are SQVTM and ANQGSEA.

V is TRBV11-1 and J is TRBJ2-2; weak D call: TRBD1 (5 bases). V was trimmed by 1 base and J by 5 bases, leaving 5 bases between them. This CDR3 has 13 amino acids. Germline V gives CDR1 SGHAT, CDR2 FQDESV (reference sequence). Here the CDR3 DNA reads TGTGCCAGCAGCTTAGACAGGACCGGGGAGCTGTTTTTT. This translates into CASSLDRTGELFF.

The chain is built from TRBV5-1 and TRBJ1-1; the D gene is possibly TRBD1 (5 bases). From germline, CDR1 is SGHRS and CDR2 YFSETQ. CDR3 size: 12 residues. With 7 bases removed from V and 7 bases from J, the gap between germline ends came to 14 bases. The CDR3 DNA reads as TGCGCCAGCGGGGGGGATGTAAATGAAGCTTTCTTT. It yields the protein CASGGDVNEAFF.

The chain joins TRBV7-6 to TRBJ2-1, with 12 positions matching TRBD2. In germline, CDR1 is SGHVS, CDR2 FNYEAQ. This CDR3 contains 15 residues. The J segment lost 8 bases and the V segment lost 1 base, leaving 3 bases of the junction unmatched. For the CDR3, the DNA is TGTGCCAGCAGCTTAGAACTAGCGGGAGGCGATGAGCAGTTCTTC. It yields the protein CASSLELAGGDEQFF.